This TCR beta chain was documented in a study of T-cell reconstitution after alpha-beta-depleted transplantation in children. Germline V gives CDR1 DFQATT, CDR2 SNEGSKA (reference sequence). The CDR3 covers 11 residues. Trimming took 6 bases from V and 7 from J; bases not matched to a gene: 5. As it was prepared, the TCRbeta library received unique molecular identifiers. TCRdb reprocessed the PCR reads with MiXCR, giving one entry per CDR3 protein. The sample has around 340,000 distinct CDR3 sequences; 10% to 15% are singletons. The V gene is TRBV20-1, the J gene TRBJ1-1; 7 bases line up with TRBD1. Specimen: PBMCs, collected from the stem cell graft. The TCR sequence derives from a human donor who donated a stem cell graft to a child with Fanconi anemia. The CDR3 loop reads CSAPTGDEAFF. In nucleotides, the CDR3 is TGCAGTGCCCCCACAGGGGATGAAGCTTTCTTT.